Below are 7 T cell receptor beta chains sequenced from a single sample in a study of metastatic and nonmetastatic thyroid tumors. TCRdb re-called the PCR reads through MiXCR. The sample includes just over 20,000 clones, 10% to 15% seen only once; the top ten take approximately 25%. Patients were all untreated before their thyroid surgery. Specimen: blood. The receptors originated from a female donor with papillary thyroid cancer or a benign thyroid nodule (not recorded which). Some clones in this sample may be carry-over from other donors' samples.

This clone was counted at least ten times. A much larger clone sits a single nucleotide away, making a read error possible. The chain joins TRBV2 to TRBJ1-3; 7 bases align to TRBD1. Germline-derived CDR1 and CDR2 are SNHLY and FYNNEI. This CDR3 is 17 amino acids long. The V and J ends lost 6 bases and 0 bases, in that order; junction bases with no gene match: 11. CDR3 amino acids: CASSKHRGRHSGNTIYF. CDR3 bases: TGTGCCAGCAGCAAACACAGGGGACGGCACTCTGGAAACACCATATATTTT.

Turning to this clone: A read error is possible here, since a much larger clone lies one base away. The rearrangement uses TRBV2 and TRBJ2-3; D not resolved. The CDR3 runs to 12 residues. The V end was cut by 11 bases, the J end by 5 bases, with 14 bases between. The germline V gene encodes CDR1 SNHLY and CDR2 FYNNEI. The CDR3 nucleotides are TGTGCCGTGGTGGAGTTTGGAGATACGCAGTATTTT. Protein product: CAVVEFGDTQYF.

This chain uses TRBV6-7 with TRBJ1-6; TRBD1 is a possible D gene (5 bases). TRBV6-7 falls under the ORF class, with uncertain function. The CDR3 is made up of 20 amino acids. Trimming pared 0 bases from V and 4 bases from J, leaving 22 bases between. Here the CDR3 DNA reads TGTGCCAGCAGTTACTCGAGTCTTCTCGTGTGCGGGGGATATAATTCACCCCTCCACTTT. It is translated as CASSYSSLLVCGGYNSPLHF.

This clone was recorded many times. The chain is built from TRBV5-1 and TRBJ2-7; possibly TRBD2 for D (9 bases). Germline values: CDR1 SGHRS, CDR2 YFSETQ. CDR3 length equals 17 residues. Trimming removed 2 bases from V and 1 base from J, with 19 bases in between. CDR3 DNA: TGCGCCAGCAGCTTTGGGCTAGCGGGGACAGGTTCCTACGAGCAGTACTTC. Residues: CASSFGLAGTGSYEQYF.

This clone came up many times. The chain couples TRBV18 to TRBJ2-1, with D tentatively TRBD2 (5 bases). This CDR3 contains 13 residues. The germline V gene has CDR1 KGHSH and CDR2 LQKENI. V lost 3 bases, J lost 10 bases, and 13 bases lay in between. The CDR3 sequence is CASSPLTSSEQFF. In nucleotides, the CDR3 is TGTGCCAGCTCACCCCTCACTAGTTCGGAGCAGTTCTTC.

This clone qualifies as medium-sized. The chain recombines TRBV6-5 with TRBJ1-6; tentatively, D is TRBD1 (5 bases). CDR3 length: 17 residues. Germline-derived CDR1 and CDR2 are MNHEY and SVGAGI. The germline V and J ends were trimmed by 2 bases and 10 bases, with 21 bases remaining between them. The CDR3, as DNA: TGTGCCAGCAGTTACCGATCAAGCCGTAGGGGCTCCTCACCCCTCCACTTT. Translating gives CASSYRSSRRGSSPLHF.

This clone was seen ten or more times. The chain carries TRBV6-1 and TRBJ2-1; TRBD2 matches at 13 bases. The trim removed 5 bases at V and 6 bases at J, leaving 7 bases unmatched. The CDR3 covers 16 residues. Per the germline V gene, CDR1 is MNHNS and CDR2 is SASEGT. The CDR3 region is CASSPYTSGRANEQFF. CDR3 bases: TGTGCCAGCAGTCCTTACACTAGCGGGAGGGCCAATGAGCAGTTCTTC.